The entry that follows covers one TCR beta chain sequence. Its specificity is unknown. The germline CDR1 and CDR2 sequences are ENHRY and SYGVKD. The CDR3 is made up of 15 amino acids. The V segment lost 6 bases and the J segment 7 bases; nucleotides outside the gene matches: 9. The data were taken from a study of OX40 agonist ivuxolimab in advanced cancers. About the study: Patients took ivuxolimab, an agonistic anti-OX40 (CD134) antibody. Anti-PD-1, anti-PD-L1 or anti-CTLA-4 therapy given earlier was allowed, and roughly 40% had some. Study outcomes and limitations: In general, CD8+ T cells held more expanded clones than CD4+ did, on average.

Blood samples were obtained at baseline, cycle 4 day 1, and cycle 7 day 1. The protocol was immunoSEQ multiplex PCR, while the TCRdb copy is restricted to in-frame clones and leaves out a portion. The sample holds about 45,000 clones, about 80% seen once. The sequenced sample was CD4+ or CD8+ T cells sorted from blood, obtained in a trial of the OX40 agonist ivuxolimab. This chain joins TRBV10-3 and TRBJ2-1; 10 bases align to TRBD2. The source of this sequence is an adult with an advanced solid tumor such as melanoma, head and neck, liver or kidney cancer. CDR3 sequence: CAIRAAGGPGNEQFF. For the CDR3, the DNA is TGTGCCATCAGGGCAGCGGGAGGGCCAGGAAATGAGCAGTTCTTC.